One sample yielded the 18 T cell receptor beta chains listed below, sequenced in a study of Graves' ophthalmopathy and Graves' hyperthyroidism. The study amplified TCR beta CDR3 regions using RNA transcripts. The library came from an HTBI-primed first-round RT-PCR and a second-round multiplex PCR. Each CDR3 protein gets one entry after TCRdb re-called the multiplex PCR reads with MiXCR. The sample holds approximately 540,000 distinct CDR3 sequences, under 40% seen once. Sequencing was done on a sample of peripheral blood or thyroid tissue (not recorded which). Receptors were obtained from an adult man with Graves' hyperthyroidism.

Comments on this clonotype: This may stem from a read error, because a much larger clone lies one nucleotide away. CDR3 residues: CASSWGNSGTGELFF. The CDR3 region has the DNA TGCGCCAGCAGCTGGGGAAATTCAGGGACCGGGGAGCTGTTTTTT. The chain joins TRBV5-1 to TRBJ2-2; tentatively, D is TRBD1 (5 bases). The length of the CDR3 is 15 residues. Trimming stripped 3 bases from V and 5 bases from J, with 14 bases between. Per germline, CDR1 SGHRS and CDR2 YFSETQ.

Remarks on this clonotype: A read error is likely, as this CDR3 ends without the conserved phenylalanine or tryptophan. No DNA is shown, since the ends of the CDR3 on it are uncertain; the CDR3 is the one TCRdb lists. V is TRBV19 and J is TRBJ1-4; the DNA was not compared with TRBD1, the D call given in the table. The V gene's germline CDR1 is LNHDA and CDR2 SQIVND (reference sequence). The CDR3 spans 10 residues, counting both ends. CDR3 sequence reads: CASTNRGTNY.

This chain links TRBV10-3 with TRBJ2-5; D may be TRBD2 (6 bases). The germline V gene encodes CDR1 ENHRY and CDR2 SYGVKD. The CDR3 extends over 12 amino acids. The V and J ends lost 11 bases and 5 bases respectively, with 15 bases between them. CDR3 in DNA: TGTGCCTCCTATAGCCGGGGGGAGACCCAGTACTTC. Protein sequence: CASYSRGETQYF.

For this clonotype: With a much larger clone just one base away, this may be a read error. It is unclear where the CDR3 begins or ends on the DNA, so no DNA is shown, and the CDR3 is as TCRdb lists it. The CDR3: CASSAVGRGTGNTTYF. The chain is built from TRBV9 and TRBJ1-3; TRBD1 reflects the table's D call only, with no check against the DNA. The germline V gene encodes CDR1 SGDLS and CDR2 YYNGEE. The CDR3 spans 16 amino acids, including both terminal residues.

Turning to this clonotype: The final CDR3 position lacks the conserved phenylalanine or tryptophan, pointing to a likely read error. CDR3 in DNA: TGCGCCAGCAGCCTCACAGGCACTGAAGCTTTCCTT. It is translated as CASSLTGTEAFL. This chain joins TRBV5-1 and TRBJ1-1; the D gene is possibly TRBD1 (5 bases). Trimming pared 4 bases from V and 4 bases from J, leaving 8 bases between. The CDR3 spans 12 residues. Germline V CDR1 and CDR2: SGHRS, YFSETQ.

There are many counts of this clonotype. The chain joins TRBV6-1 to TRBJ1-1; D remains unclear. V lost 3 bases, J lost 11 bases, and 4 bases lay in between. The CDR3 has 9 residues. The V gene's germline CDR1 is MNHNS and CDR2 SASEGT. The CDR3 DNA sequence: TGTGCCAGCAGTGACCGGGCTTTCTTT. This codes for CASSDRAFF.

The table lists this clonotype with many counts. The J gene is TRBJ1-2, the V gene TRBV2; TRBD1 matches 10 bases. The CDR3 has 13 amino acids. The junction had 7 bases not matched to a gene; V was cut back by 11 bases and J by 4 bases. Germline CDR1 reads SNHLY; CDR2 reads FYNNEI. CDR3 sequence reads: CAGWDRGGYGYTF. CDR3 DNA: TGTGCCGGCTGGGACAGGGGAGGCTATGGCTACACCTTC.

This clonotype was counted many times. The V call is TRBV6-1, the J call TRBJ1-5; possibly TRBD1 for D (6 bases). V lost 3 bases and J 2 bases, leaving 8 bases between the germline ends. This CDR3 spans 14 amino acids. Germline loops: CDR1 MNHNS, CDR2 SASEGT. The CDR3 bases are TGTGCCAGCAGTGACGCAGGGGGCAATCAGCCCCAGCATTTT. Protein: CASSDAGGNQPQHF.

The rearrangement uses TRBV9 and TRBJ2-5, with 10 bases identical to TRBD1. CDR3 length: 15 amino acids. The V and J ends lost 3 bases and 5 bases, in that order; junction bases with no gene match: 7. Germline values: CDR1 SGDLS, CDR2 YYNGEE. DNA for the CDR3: TGTGCCAGCAGCGGGCGACAGGGGGCGCGGGAGACCCAGTACTTC. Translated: CASSGRQGARETQYF.

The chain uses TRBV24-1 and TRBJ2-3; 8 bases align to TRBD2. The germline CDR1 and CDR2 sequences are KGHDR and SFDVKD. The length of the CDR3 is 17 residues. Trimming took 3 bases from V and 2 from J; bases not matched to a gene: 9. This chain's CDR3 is CATSDASGRANTDTQYF. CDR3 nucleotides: TGTGCCACCAGTGATGCCAGCGGGAGAGCTAACACAGATACGCAGTATTTT.

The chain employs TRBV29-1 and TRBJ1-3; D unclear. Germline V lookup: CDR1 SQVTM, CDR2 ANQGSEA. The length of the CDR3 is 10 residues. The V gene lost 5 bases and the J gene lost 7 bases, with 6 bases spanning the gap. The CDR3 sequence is CSVKKNTIYF. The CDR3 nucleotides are TGCAGCGTTAAGAAGAACACCATATATTTT.

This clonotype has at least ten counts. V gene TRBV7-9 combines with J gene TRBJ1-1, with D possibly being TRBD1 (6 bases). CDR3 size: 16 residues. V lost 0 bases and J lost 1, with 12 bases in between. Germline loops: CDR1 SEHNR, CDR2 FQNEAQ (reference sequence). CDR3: CASSLAGRGRNTEAFF. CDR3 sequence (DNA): TGTGCCAGCAGCTTAGCGGGCAGGGGACGGAACACTGAAGCTTTCTTT.

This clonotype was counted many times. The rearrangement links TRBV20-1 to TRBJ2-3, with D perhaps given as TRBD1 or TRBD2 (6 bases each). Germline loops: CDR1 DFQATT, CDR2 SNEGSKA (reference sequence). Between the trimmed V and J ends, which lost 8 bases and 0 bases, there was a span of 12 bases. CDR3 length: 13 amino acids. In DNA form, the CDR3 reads TGCAGTACCACAGGGACTAGCACAGATACGCAGTATTTT. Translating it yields CSTTGTSTDTQYF.

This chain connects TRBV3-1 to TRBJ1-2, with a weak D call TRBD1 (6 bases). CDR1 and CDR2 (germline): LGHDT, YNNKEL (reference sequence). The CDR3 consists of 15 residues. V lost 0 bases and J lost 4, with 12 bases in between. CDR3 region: CASSQDLQGGYGYTF. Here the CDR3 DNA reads TGTGCCAGCAGCCAAGACCTCCAAGGGGGCTATGGCTACACCTTC. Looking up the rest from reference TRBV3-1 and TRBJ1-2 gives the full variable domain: DTAVSQTPKYLVTQMGNDKSIKCEQNLGHDTMYWYKQDSKKFLKIMFSYNNKELIINETVPNRFSPKSPDKAHLNLHINSLELGDSAVYFCASSQDLQGGYGYTFGSGTRLTVV.

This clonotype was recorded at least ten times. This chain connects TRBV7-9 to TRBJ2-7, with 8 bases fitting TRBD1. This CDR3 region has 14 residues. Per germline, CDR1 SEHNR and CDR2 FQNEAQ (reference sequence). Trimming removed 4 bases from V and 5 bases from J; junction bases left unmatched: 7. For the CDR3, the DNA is TGTGCCAGCAGCTCTTCGGACAGGGCGGACGAGCAGTACTTC. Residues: CASSSSDRADEQYF. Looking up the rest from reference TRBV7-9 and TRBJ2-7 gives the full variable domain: DTGVSQNPRHKITKRGQNVTFRCDPISEHNRLYWYRQTLGQGPEFLTYFQNEAQLEKSRLLSDRFSAERPKGSFSTLEIQRTEQGDSAMYLCASSSSDRADEQYFGPGTRLTVT.

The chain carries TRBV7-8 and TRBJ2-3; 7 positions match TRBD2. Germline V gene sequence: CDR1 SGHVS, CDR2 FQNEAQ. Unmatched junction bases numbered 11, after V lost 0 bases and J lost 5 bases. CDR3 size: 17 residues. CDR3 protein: CASSLAGLGAIEDTQYF. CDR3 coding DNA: TGTGCCAGCAGCTTAGCCGGACTAGGAGCGATTGAAGATACGCAGTATTTT.

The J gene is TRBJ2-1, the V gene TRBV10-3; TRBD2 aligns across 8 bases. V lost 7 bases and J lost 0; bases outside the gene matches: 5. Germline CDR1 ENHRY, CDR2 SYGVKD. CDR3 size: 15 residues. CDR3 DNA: TGTGCCATCACCCCGGGACTAGGCTCCTACAATGAGCAGTTCTTC. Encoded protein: CAITPGLGSYNEQFF.

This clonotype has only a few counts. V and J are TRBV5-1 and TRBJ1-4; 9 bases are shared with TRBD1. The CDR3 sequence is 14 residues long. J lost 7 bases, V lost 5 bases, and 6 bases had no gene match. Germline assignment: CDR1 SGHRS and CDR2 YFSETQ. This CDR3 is CASREQGAGEKLFF. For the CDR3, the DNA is TGCGCCAGCAGGGAACAGGGGGCGGGTGAAAAACTGTTTTTT.